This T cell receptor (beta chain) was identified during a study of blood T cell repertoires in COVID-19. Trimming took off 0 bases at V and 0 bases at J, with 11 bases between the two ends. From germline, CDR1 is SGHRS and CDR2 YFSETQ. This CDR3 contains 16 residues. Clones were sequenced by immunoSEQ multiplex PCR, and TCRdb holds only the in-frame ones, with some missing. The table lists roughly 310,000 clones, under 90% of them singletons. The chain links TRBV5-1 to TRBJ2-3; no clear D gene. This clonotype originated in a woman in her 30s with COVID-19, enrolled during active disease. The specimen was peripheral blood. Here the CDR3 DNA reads TGCGCCAGCAGCTTGGGTCACCGCGTAAGCACAGATACGCAGTATTTT. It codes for CASSLGHRVSTDTQYF.